This is a list of T cell receptor beta chains from one sample in a study of response to subunit inactivated influenza vaccine. Via MiXCR, TCRdb re-called the RT-PCR reads, giving one row per CDR3 protein. The table shows hundreds of thousands of distinct CDR3 sequences, with around 14% occurring only once. The input for sequencing was PBMCs from blood, taken 14 to 15 days before vaccination. The receptors were gathered from a man between 50 and 59 years old who received an inactivated influenza vaccine. The CDR3 runs from the conserved cysteine through the conserved F or W. The D gene is left open where the match is weak. The size entry is marked missing in some rows and otherwise reads once, few, many or a size class.

v_gene	d_gene	j_gene	abundance	CDR3nt	CDR3aa
TRBV12-3/TRBV12-4	.	TRBJ2-1	few	TGTGCCAGCAGTGAGAAAGTGGAAGGGAATGAGCAGTTCTTC	CASSEKVEGNEQFF
TRBV7-9	.	TRBJ2-7	.	TGTGCCAGCAGCTTAGACGGTGAGCAGTACTTC	CASSLDGEQYF
TRBV20-1	.	TRBJ2-3	.	TGCAGTGCTAGAGATTTGGGGAGGAGGGATACGCAGTATTTT	CSARDLGRRDTQYF
TRBV10-3	TRBD2	TRBJ2-3	many	TGTGCCATCAGCCCCCCCGGGGGGGCGGCAGATACGCAGTATTTT	CAISPPGGAADTQYF
TRBV9	.	TRBJ2-1	.	TGTGCCAGCAGCGATGGGACACACTCCTACAATGAGCAGTTCTTC	CASSDGTHSYNEQFF
TRBV4-3	.	TRBJ2-7	many	TGCGCCAGCAGCCAAGATCTTGGGCAGGGATACTACGAGCAGTACTTC	CASSQDLGQGYYEQYF
TRBV20-1	.	TRBJ2-7	many	TGCAGTGCTGGGCCTTGGCAAAGGAGCTCCTACGAGCAGTACTTC	CSAGPWQRSSYEQYF
TRBV30	TRBD2	TRBJ2-6	.	TGTGCCTGGAGTAGTTTGAGGCGAGCGGGAAGGGCTGGGGCCAACGTCCTGACTTTC	CAWSSLRRAGRAGANVLTF
TRBV2	.	TRBJ2-7	.	TGTGCCAGCAAGGGTAGGGTCTACGAGCAGTACTTC	CASKGRVYEQYF
TRBV3-1	.	TRBJ2-1	.	TGTGCCAGCACTCCGCCGGGGTCCTACAATGAGCAGTTCTTC	CASTPPGSYNEQFF
TRBV11-1	.	TRBJ2-2	.	TGTGCCAGCAGCCCCGTGACGGGAGCTTTGAACACCGGGGAGCTGTTTTTT	CASSPVTGALNTGELFF
TRBV9	.	TRBJ2-7	many	TGTGCCAGCAGCGCCACATTACAGGGATACGAGCAGTACTTC	CASSATLQGYEQYF
TRBV29-1	.	TRBJ2-3	.	TGCAGCGCGACAGGTCTGAGCACAGATACGCAGTATTTT	CSATGLSTDTQYF
TRBV28	.	TRBJ2-7	few	TGTGCCAGCAGTTCCCGGGGGAGGGGGCTCAGCTCCTACGAGCAGTACTTC	CASSSRGRGLSSYEQYF
TRBV20-1	TRBD1	TRBJ1-1	many	TGCAGTGCTAGAGACGGGACAGGGGGTTATATCACTGAAGCTTTCTTT	CSARDGTGGYITEAFF
TRBV3-1	.	TRBJ2-7	few	TGTGCCAGCAGCCAACGCGGGACAAAGGGCGAGCAGTACTTC	CASSQRGTKGEQYF
TRBV7-9	.	TRBJ2-7	.	TGTGCCAGCAGCGCCCCTTTGGGCGAGCAGTACTTC	CASSAPLGEQYF
TRBV7-2	.	TRBJ2-3	.	TGTGCCAGCAGGGGTCCGGTTTCAGATACGCAGTATTTT	CASRGPVSDTQYF
TRBV20-1	.	TRBJ2-5	few	TGCAGTGCTAGAGATCAGACGGGAGTAGCTGAGACCCAGTACTTC	CSARDQTGVAETQYF
TRBV4-1	TRBD2	TRBJ2-1	.	TGCGCCAGCAGCCAAGATGACCTGCGAAGCGGGGCGGCGCGGGAACACTACAATGAGCAGTTCTTC	CASSQDDLRSGAAREHYNEQFF
TRBV5-1	.	TRBJ2-1	.	TGCGCCAGCAGCGCGACAGGTTCCTACAATGAGCAGTTCTTC	CASSATGSYNEQFF
TRBV6-2/TRBV6-3	TRBD2	TRBJ2-1	many	TGTGCCAGCAGTTACTCGTCAAGGGGACGGGGGGATGAGCAGTTCTTC	CASSYSSRGRGDEQFF
TRBV29-1	TRBD2	TRBJ2-5	.	TGCAGCTCCCGGACTAGCGGGGGGGAGACCCAGTACTTC	CSSRTSGGETQYF